One and the same sample provided the 16 T cell receptor beta chains below, sequenced in a study of chemoradiotherapy in HPV16-positive cancers. The table came from immunoSEQ multiplex PCR; TCRdb's copy has only in-frame clones and leaves some out. The sample shows around 62,000 clones, about nine tenths of them seen only once. The sequences come from blood, collected from a patient who underwent chemoradiotherapy. The source of these receptors is a human donor with HPV-associated anogenital cancer.

The chain combines TRBV9 with TRBJ2-2; no reliable D call. Germline CDR1 and CDR2: SGDLS and YYNGEE. The V gene lost 0 bases and the J gene lost 0 bases, with 6 bases spanning the gap. This CDR3 is built from 15 residues. The DNA for the CDR3 is TGTGCCAGCAGCGTAGGCCCAGCGAACACCGGGGAGCTGTTTTTT. This translates into CASSVGPANTGELFF.

The chain joins TRBV18 to TRBJ1-1; 8 nucleotides align to TRBD1. This CDR3 comprises 16 residues. The junction had 15 bases not matched to a gene; V was cut back by 6 bases and J by 6 bases. Germline CDR1 is KGHSH and CDR2 is LQKENI. CDR3 DNA: TGTGCCAGCTCCGCTCCTCCGGGACAGGTAGTTCCTGAAGCTTTCTTT. Translating it yields CASSAPPGQVVPEAFF.

This chain connects TRBV28 to TRBJ2-1; 11 bases align to TRBD2. The germline V gene has CDR1 MDHEN and CDR2 SYDVKM. The CDR3 contains 19 residues. Trimming removed 1 base from V and 7 bases from J; junction bases left unmatched: 15. For the CDR3, the DNA is TGTGCCAGCAGTTTATTGGCCTTTAGCGGGAGGGCCCTTGTTAATGAGCAGTTCTTC. This gives the protein CASSLLAFSGRALVNEQFF. The whole variable domain, remainder taken from reference TRBV28 and TRBJ2-1, is DVKVTQSSRYLVKRTGEKVFLECVQDMDHENMFWYRQDPGLGLRLIYFSYDVKMKEKGDIPEGYSVSREKKERFSLILESASTNQTSMYLCASSLLAFSGRALVNEQFFGPGTRLTVL.

The chain combines TRBV6-5 with TRBJ2-1; 8 nucleotides agree with TRBD2. The CDR3 length is 12 residues. The V gene's germline CDR1 is MNHEY and CDR2 SVGAGI. Losses at the gene ends were 6 bases for V and 9 bases for J; bases not matched to a gene: 4. The CDR3: CASRDGGVEQFF. The DNA for the CDR3 is TGTGCCAGCAGGGACGGGGGGGTTGAGCAGTTCTTC.

The rearrangement uses TRBV15 and TRBJ1-1; TRBD1 agrees at 10 bases. The CDR3 has 15 residues. CDR1 is LNHNV, CDR2 YYDKDF, per germline (reference sequence). Germline trimming cut 1 base from V and 7 bases from J; bases unmatched to any gene: 6. This CDR3 is CATSRGTGGRSEAFF. CDR3 nucleotides: TGTGCCACCAGCAGAGGGACAGGGGGTCGGAGTGAAGCTTTCTTT.

The chain recombines TRBV7-9 with TRBJ2-5; D may be TRBD1 (6 bases). CDR3 size: 13 residues. Germline CDR1 reads SEHNR; CDR2 reads FQNEAQ (reference sequence). V was cut by 5 bases and J by 0 bases, with 7 bases left in between. DNA for the CDR3: TGTGCCAGCAGCCGGACAGACCAAGAGACCCAGTACTTC. Translating gives CASSRTDQETQYF.

The chain joins TRBV7-2 to TRBJ2-3; weak D call: TRBD1 (5 bases). The CDR3 totals 13 residues. V was pared by 5 bases and J by 5 bases, with 11 bases between. Looked up from germline, CDR1 is SGHTA and CDR2 is FQGNSA. The CDR3, as DNA: TGTGCCAGCAGCCTTACCAGGGAAGATACGCAGTATTTT. This codes for CASSLTREDTQYF.

The chain uses TRBV6-4 and TRBJ2-5; D may be TRBD1 (6 bases). This CDR3 comprises 15 residues. V was pared by 3 bases and J by 2 bases, with 13 bases between. Germline loops: CDR1 MRHNA, CDR2 SNTAGT. The CDR3 region is CASSERAGTQETQYF. DNA for the CDR3: TGTGCCAGCAGTGAGAGGGCAGGGACACAAGAGACCCAGTACTTC.

The chain employs TRBV7-3 and TRBJ2-2, with 7 bases that match TRBD2. The V and J ends lost 2 bases and 5 bases, in that order; junction bases with no gene match: 8. The CDR3 has 16 residues. Germline V gene sequence: CDR1 SGHTA, CDR2 FQGTGA. CDR3 nucleotide sequence: TGTGCCAGCAGCTTAGCTAGCGGCGCAATAACCGGGGAGCTGTTTTTT. Translating gives CASSLASGAITGELFF.

The V gene is TRBV6-6, the J gene TRBJ2-2; D uncertain. CDR1 is MNHNY, CDR2 SVGAGI, per germline (reference sequence). There are 14 residues in the CDR3. V was shortened by 4 bases and J by 5 bases, with 11 bases between the two germline ends. The CDR3, as DNA: TGTGCCAGCAGTTTGCTGGTGGAGACCGGGGAGCTGTTTTTT. Translated, it gives CASSLLVETGELFF.

The chain is built from TRBV28 and TRBJ1-5; possibly TRBD1 for D (6 bases). Germline loops: CDR1 MDHEN, CDR2 SYDVKM. This CDR3 contains 18 residues. V was cut by 1 base and J by 0 bases, with 16 bases left in between. The CDR3 sequence is CASSLLLDRLGSNQPQHF. The CDR3 DNA sequence: TGTGCCAGCAGTTTATTATTAGACAGGCTGGGTAGCAATCAGCCCCAGCATTTT.

The chain combines TRBV7-9 with TRBJ2-3, with D unresolved. The CDR3 covers 13 residues. Germline CDR1 is SEHNR and CDR2 is FQNEAQ (reference sequence). Deletions cut 0 bases from V and 7 bases from J, with 8 bases between. For the CDR3, the DNA is TGTGCCAGCAGCTTAGCTAATACAAATACGCAGTATTTT. Residues: CASSLANTNTQYF. The variable domain in full, completed from reference TRBV7-9 and TRBJ2-3, reads DTGVSQNPRHKITKRGQNVTFRCDPISEHNRLYWYRQTLGQGPEFLTYFQNEAQLEKSRLLSDRFSAERPKGSFSTLEIQRTEQGDSAMYLCASSLANTNTQYFGPGTRLTVL.

The V gene is TRBV2, the J gene TRBJ2-5; possible D gene TRBD1, 6 bases. The end of the DNA is better explained by TRBJ2-7, so the J call may be wrong. The CDR3 sequence is 14 residues long. Germline V gene lookup returns CDR1 SNHLY and CDR2 FYNNEI. CDR3: CASSVPGVGSEQYF. DNA for the CDR3: TGTGCCAGCAGTGTACCAGGGGTTGGCTCCGAGCAGTACTTC.

The chain combines TRBV27 with TRBJ2-1; the match to TRBD2 covers 14 bases. Germline assignment: CDR1 MNHEY and CDR2 SMNVEV (reference sequence). The CDR3 runs to 19 residues. J lost 0 bases, V lost 7 bases, and 11 bases had no gene match. The chain's CDR3 is CASKQTSGGAQSSYNEQFF. The CDR3 DNA reads TGTGCCAGCAAACAGACTAGCGGGGGGGCGCAGAGCTCCTACAATGAGCAGTTCTTC.

V is TRBV5-4 and J is TRBJ2-1, with D tentatively TRBD2 (6 bases). Trimming took off 6 bases at V and 0 bases at J, with 16 bases between the two ends. Germline V lookup: CDR1 SGHNT, CDR2 YYREEE (reference sequence). The CDR3 length is 16 residues. The CDR3: CASIRGGESSYNEQFF. CDR3 coding DNA: TGTGCCAGCATCAGAGGCGGGGAGAGCTCCTACAATGAGCAGTTCTTC.

This clone was observed a single time. The V gene is TRBV28, the J gene TRBJ1-3, with D possibly being TRBD1 (5 bases). The CDR3 runs 15 residues. Germline CDR1 reads MDHEN; CDR2 reads SYDVKM. V was cut by 2 bases and J by 4 bases, with 12 bases left in between. The CDR3 spells CASSLALGEGNTIYF. CDR3 coding DNA: TGTGCCAGCAGTTTAGCTCTAGGGGAGGGAAACACCATATATTTT.